This T cell receptor (beta chain) was profiled in a study of cytomegalovirus exposure and HLA in healthy donors. Primers included in the PCR were 60 Vbeta and 13 Jbeta primers. TCRdb keeps only in-frame clones here, not all; method: immunoSEQ multiplex PCR. This table has about 180,000 clones, over 60% appearing once. Worth noting for this clone: Its antigen is not known.

With 8 bases removed from V and 7 bases from J, the gap between germline ends came to 23 bases. Per germline, CDR1 SQVTM and CDR2 ANQGSEA. There are 14 residues in the CDR3. General study results and limits: A later analysis reported that several of the most significant clusters appeared to be linked to common viral pathogens, among them Epstein-Barr virus. Rarity characterized most TCR sequences, yet some public TCRs appeared in many donors.

The receptor was isolated from a man aged 18-30 years in good health and CMV-seronegative. This sequence joins TRBV29-1 and TRBJ2-5; weak D call: TRBD2 (5 bases). Sequencing input: PBMCs. The CDR3 sequence: CSLGRKGVSGTQYF. The CDR3 nucleotides are TGCAGCCTCGGTCGAAAGGGAGTGTCAGGGACCCAGTACTTC.